A single sample is the source of the 2 T cell receptor beta chains below, sequenced in a study of blood T cell repertoires in COVID-19 (dated by TCRdb to between 2020 and 2021). The method was the immunoSEQ multiplex PCR assay. TCRdb carries this immuneACCESS record with in-frame sequences only. Its versions omit some clonotypes, under half of them owing to an unresolved V gene in the studies checked, with the rest unexplained. The sample contains about 180,000 clones, 86% of them found a single time. The ten largest clones represent 2.5% to 3% of the sample. Sequencing was carried out using peripheral blood. Receptor source: a woman aged 30 to 39 with active or convalescent COVID-19.

V is TRBV7-9 and J is TRBJ1-2; 12 bases align to TRBD1. Germline V gives CDR1 SEHNR, CDR2 FQNEAQ (reference sequence). The CDR3 is 15 residues long. The junction had 8 bases not matched to a gene; V was cut back by 4 bases and J by 8 bases. Written as DNA, the CDR3 is TGTGCCAGCAGCTCTTCAGGGACAGGGGGCGAGGGCTACACCTTC. It is translated as CASSSSGTGGEGYTF.

V and J are TRBV5-4 and TRBJ2-2; 11 bases map to TRBD1. From germline, CDR1 is SGHNT and CDR2 YYREEE (reference sequence). With V trimmed by 2 bases and J by 7 bases, 7 bases remained unmatched. The CDR3 contains 16 residues. CDR3 loop: CASSLLRDRGFGELFF. CDR3 nucleotide sequence: TGTGCCAGCAGCTTACTCCGGGACAGGGGGTTCGGGGAGCTGTTTTTT.